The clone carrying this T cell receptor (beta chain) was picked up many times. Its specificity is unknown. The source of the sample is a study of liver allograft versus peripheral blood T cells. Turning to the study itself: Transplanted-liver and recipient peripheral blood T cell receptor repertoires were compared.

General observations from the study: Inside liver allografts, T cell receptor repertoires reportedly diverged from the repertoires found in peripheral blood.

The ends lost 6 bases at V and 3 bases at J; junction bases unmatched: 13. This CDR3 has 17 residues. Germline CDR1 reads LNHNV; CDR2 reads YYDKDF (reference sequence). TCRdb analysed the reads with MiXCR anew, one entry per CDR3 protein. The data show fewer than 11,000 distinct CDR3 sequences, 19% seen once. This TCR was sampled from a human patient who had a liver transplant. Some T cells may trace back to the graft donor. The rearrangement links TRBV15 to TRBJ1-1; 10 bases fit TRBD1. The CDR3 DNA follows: TGTGCCACCAGTATTATTTGGGGACAGGGGCTTCACACTGAAGCTTTCTTT. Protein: CATSIIWGQGLHTEAFF.